The clone carrying this T cell receptor (beta chain) was picked up a small number of times. The data are from a study of T-cell reconstitution after alpha-beta-depleted transplantation in children. Library preparation (for TCRbeta) was performed with unique molecular identifiers. TCRdb called the PCR reads again in MiXCR, with one record for every CDR3 protein. Of some 530,000 distinct CDR3 sequences detected, about an eighth appear once; the ten largest clones hold less than 6.5%. Germline assignment: CDR1 KGHDR and CDR2 SFDVKD. This CDR3 is built from 15 residues. Trimming took off 9 bases at V and 0 bases at J, with 14 bases between the two ends.

Material: PBMCs from the stem cell graft donor, obtained from the stem cell graft. The chain employs TRBV24-1 and TRBJ2-1, with D tentatively TRBD2 (5 bases). The sequence came from a human donor who donated a stem cell graft to a child with combined immunodeficiency. Here the CDR3 reads CATEAPGSSYNEQFF. The CDR3 DNA sequence: TGTGCCACCGAGGCCCCGGGAAGCTCCTACAATGAGCAGTTCTTC.